A selection of T cell receptor beta chains follows, all from one sample in a study of CD8+ T cells in alopecia areata. The table came from immunoSEQ multiplex PCR; TCRdb's copy has only in-frame clones and leaves some out. The sample consists of fewer than 250,000 clones, under 80% of them appearing once. This material consisted of CD4+ T cells sorted from blood, taken around week 50, from a patient treated with tofacitinib. All receptors come from a human donor with alopecia areata. CDR3s include the opening cysteine and the closing phenylalanine or tryptophan. A D gene is named only where the DNA matches it firmly.

V,J,D,CDR3,DNA
TRBV6-5,TRBJ1-1,TRBD1,CASSPGQTNTEAFF,TGTGCCAGCAGCCCGGGACAGACGAACACTGAAGCTTTCTTT
TRBV18,TRBJ2-7,TRBD1,CASSPGQRTMRYEQYF,TGTGCCAGCTCACCGGGACAGCGGACCATGCGGTACGAGCAGTACTTC
TRBV7-9,TRBJ2-3,.,CASSQGLLGTDTQYF,TGTGCCAGCAGCCAAGGGCTCTTGGGCACAGATACGCAGTATTTT
TRBV29-1,TRBJ2-5,.,CSVGEGVKTQYF,TGCAGCGTTGGAGAGGGGGTAAAGACCCAGTACTTC
TRBV29-1,TRBJ2-3,.,CSVEEVTRGTDTQYF,TGCAGCGTTGAAGAAGTGACTAGAGGCACAGATACGCAGTATTTT
TRBV29-1,TRBJ2-3,.,CSVEEGNSHTDTQYF,TGCAGCGTTGAAGAGGGGAACAGTCACACAGATACGCAGTATTTT
TRBV5-1,TRBJ1-1,.,CASSADVEGEAFF,TGCGCCAGCAGCGCGGACGTGGAAGGTGAAGCTTTCTTT
TRBV12-5,TRBJ2-1,TRBD1,CAFGTGRGEQFF,TGTGCCTTCGGGACAGGGAGGGGTGAGCAGTTCTTC
TRBV2,TRBJ1-2,.,CASKDWDGYTF,TGTGCCAGCAAAGACTGGGATGGCTACACCTTC
TRBV27,TRBJ1-1,.,CASSLSGRNTEAFF,TGTGCCAGCAGTTTGTCAGGGAGGAACACTGAAGCTTTCTTT
TRBV28,TRBJ2-7,TRBD2,CASSVGLAGVYEQYF,TGTGCCAGCAGTGTGGGACTAGCGGGAGTCTACGAGCAGTACTTC